This passage covers 8 T cell receptor beta chains from one sample sequenced in a study of response to subunit inactivated influenza vaccine listed by TCRdb under 2018. Receptor libraries were prepared by RT-PCR. The instrument given in TCRdb is Illumina HiSeq 2500. TCRdb handled the public reads itself, with Q25 trimming in fastp and clone calling in MiXCR, and kept productive beta chains. Rows are unified per CDR3 protein, each entry keeping the most common DNA and genes. The sample table shows 150,000 to 200,000 distinct CDR3 sequences, and 9.5% to 15% are seen once. The ten biggest clones cover approximately 30% of the sample. The same data also contributed to another study, on T cells expressing NK-cell markers. The second study also describes: TCR beta cDNA libraries were made by 5'RACE template switching that added a universal primer site and unique molecular identifiers.

This material consisted of CD8+ T cells sorted from PBMCs, taken 12 days after vaccination. The receptor source for this set is a man in his fifties or sixties who received an inactivated influenza vaccine. Donor details come from another sample of the same person, matched by shared clones.

The rearrangement joins TRBV28 to TRBJ2-1; 10 nucleotides line up with TRBD2. The CDR3 totals 15 residues. Germline trimming cut 5 bases from V and 4 bases from J; bases unmatched to any gene: 5. The germline CDR1 and CDR2 sequences are MDHEN and SYDVKM. The CDR3 loop reads CASSSTTSGYNEQFF. The CDR3 DNA sequence: TGTGCCAGCAGTAGCACGACTAGCGGGTACAATGAGCAGTTCTTC.

The table lists this clonotype with a few counts. The chain recombines TRBV4-3 with TRBJ2-1, with 9 bases lining up with TRBD2. This CDR3 comprises 14 residues. Germline trimming cut 5 bases from V and 5 bases from J; bases unmatched to any gene: 4. Germline lookup yields CDR1 LGHNA and CDR2 YSLEER. CDR3 sequence reads: CASSGAGGDNEQFF. In nucleotides, the CDR3 is TGCGCCAGCAGCGGTGCGGGGGGGGACAATGAGCAGTTCTTC.

This clonotype was detected only a few times. The chain links TRBV4-2 to TRBJ2-2; TRBD1 is a possible D gene (6 bases). Germline assignment: CDR1 LGHNA and CDR2 YNFKEQ. Trimming took 4 bases from V and 5 from J, leaving 20 bases between them. This CDR3 has 17 residues. CDR3 sequence: CASSPGAGYSPTGELFF. CDR3 in DNA: TGTGCCAGCAGCCCAGGGGCAGGGTATAGTCCGACCGGGGAGCTGTTTTTT.

V is TRBV9 and J is TRBJ2-5; 8 bases match TRBD2. Germline values: CDR1 SGDLS, CDR2 YYNGEE. Trimming cost V 0 bases and J 2 bases; bases outside gene matches: 3. This CDR3 is 15 amino acids long. The CDR3 region has the DNA TGTGCCAGCAGCGTAGAAGGACTAGCTCAAGAGACCCAGTACTTC. It codes for CASSVEGLAQETQYF.

The chain employs TRBV24-1 and TRBJ2-7; 8 bases fit TRBD1. After removal of 9 bases from V and 3 bases from J, the junction contained 0 bases not matched to a gene. The CDR3 has 11 residues. Germline CDR1 reads KGHDR; CDR2 reads SFDVKD. The CDR3 protein is CATGTGYEQYF. CDR3 nucleotides: TGTGCCACCGGGACAGGCTACGAGCAGTACTTC.

This clonotype was seen a few times. The CDR3 loop reads CASSFASRAEESNYGYTF. The CDR3 region has the DNA TGTGCCAGCAGCTTTGCCTCGCGGGCAGAGGAGTCTAACTATGGCTACACCTTC. This chain joins TRBV7-6 and TRBJ1-2; D is ambiguous. Germline CDR1 reads SGHVS; CDR2 reads FNYEAQ. The CDR3 extends over 18 amino acids. V was pared by 3 bases and J by 0 bases, with 20 bases between.

This chain joins TRBV29-1 and TRBJ2-7; 13 bases align to TRBD2. Per the germline V gene, CDR1 is SQVTM and CDR2 is ANQGSEA. Trimming cost V 5 bases and J 4 bases; bases outside gene matches: 2. The CDR3 is made up of 13 amino acids. CDR3 nucleotides: TGCAGCGTTAGGACTAGCGGGAGTTACGAGCAGTACTTC. Translation gives CSVRTSGSYEQYF.

V gene TRBV18 combines with J gene TRBJ2-1, with D possibly TRBD2 on 5 matching bases. V lost 6 bases and J lost 5, with 8 bases in between. In germline, CDR1 is KGHSH, CDR2 LQKENI. The length of the CDR3 is 12 residues. The CDR3 loop reads CASSPSHNEQFF. CDR3 DNA: TGTGCCAGCTCCCCTAGCCACAATGAGCAGTTCTTC.